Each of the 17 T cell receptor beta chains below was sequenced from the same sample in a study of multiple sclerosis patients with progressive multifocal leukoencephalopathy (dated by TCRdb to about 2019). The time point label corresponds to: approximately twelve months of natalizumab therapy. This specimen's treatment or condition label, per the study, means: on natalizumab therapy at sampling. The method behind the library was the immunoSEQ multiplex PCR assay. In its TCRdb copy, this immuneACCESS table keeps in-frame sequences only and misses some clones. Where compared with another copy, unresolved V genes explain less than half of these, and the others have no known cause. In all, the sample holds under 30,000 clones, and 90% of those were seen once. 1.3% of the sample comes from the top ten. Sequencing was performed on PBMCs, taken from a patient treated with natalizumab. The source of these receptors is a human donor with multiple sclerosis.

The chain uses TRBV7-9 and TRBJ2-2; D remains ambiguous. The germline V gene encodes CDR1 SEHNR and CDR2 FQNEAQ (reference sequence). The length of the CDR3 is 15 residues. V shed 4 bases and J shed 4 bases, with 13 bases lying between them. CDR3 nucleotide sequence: TGTGCCAGCAGCTCGAACGGTTGGTTCACCGGGGAGCTGTTTTTT. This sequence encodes CASSSNGWFTGELFF.

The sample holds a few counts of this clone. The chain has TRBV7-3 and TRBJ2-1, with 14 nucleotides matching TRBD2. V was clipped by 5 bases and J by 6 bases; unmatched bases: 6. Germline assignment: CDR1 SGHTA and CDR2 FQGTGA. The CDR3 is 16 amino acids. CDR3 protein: CASSPEGLAGANEQFF. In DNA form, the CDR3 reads TGTGCCAGCAGCCCCGAGGGACTAGCGGGGGCCAATGAGCAGTTCTTC.

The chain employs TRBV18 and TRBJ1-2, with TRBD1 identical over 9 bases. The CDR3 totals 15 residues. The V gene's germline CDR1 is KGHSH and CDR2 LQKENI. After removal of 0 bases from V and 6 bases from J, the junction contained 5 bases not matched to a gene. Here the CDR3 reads CASSPPGQGRDGYTF. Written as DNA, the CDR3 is TGTGCCAGCTCACCACCGGGACAGGGCAGGGATGGCTACACCTTC. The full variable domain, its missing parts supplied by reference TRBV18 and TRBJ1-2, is NAGVMQNPRHLVRRRGQEARLRCSPMKGHSHVYWYRQLPEEGLKFMVYLQKENIIDESGMPKERFSAEFPKEGPSILRIQQVVRGDSAAYFCASSPPGQGRDGYTFGSGTRLTVV.

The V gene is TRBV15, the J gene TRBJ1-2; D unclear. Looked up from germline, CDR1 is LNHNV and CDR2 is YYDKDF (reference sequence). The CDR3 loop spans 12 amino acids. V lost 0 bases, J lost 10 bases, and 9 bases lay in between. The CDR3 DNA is TGTGCCACCAGCAGAGATCTCGGTATCTACACCTTC. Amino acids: CATSRDLGIYTF.

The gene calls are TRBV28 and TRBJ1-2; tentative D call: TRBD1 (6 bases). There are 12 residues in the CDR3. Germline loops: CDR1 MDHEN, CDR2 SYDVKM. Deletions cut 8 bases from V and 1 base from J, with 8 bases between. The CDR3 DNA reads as TGTGCCAGCGGGGGCAGTAACTATGGCTACACCTTC. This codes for CASGGSNYGYTF.

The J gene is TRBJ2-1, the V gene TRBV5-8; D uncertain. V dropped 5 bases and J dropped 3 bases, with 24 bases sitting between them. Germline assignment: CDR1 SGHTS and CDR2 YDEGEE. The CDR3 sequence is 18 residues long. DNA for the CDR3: TGTGCCAGCAGGCTCCGAAAAAAGATTTCAGGAATCTACAATGAGCAGTTCTTC. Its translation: CASRLRKKISGIYNEQFF.

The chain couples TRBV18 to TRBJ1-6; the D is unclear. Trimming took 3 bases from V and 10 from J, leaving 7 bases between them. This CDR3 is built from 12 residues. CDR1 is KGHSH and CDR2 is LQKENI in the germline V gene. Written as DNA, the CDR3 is TGTGCCAGCTCACCGGAAGGCTCACCCCTCCACTTT. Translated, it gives CASSPEGSPLHF.

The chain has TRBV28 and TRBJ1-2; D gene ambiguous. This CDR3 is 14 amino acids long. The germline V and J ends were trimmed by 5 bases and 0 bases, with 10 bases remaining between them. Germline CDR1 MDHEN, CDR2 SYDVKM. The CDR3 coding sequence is TGTGCCAGCAGTCCCAGCCCAGCTAACTATGGCTACACCTTC. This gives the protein CASSPSPANYGYTF.

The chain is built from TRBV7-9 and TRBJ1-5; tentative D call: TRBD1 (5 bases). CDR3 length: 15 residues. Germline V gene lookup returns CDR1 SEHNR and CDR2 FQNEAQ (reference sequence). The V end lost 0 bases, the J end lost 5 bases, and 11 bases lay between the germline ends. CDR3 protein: CASSLAGTQDQPQHF. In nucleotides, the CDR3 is TGTGCCAGCAGCTTAGCGGGGACCCAGGATCAGCCCCAGCATTTT.

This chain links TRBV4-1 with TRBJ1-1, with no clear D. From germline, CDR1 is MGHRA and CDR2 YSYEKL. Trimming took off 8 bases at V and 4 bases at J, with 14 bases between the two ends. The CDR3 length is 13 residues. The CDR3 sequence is CASGLDGITEAFF. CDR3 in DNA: TGCGCCAGCGGATTAGACGGGATCACTGAAGCTTTCTTT.

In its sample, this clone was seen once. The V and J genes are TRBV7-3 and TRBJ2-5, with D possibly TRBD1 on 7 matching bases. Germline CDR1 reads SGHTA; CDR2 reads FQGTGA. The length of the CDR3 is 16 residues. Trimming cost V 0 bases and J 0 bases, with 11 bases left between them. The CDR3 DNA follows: TGTGCCAGCAGCTTAACGGGGGGACAGTACCAAGAGACCCAGTACTTC. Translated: CASSLTGGQYQETQYF.

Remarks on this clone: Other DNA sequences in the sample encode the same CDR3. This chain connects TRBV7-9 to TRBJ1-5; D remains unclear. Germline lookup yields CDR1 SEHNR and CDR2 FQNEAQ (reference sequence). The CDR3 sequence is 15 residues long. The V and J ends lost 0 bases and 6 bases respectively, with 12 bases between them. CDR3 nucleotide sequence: TGTGCCAGCAGCTTAGCGTCTGGAATGGGTCAGCCCCAGCATTTT. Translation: CASSLASGMGQPQHF.

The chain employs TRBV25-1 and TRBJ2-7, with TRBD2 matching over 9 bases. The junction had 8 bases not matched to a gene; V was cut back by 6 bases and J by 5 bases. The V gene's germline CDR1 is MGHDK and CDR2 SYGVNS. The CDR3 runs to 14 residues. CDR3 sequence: CASREGGLAHEQYF. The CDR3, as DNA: TGTGCCAGCAGGGAGGGGGGACTAGCCCACGAGCAGTACTTC.

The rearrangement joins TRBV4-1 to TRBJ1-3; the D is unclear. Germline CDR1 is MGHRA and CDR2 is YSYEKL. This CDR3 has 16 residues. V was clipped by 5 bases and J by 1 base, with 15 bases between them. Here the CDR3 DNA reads TGCGCCAGCAGCGATCGGGAGGGTTATTCTGGAAACACCATATATTTT. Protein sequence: CASSDREGYSGNTIYF.

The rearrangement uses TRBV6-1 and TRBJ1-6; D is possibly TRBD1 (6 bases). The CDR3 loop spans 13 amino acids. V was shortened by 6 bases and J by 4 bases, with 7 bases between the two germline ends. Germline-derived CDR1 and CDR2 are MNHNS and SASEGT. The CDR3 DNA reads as TGTGCCAGCAGAGGACAGTATAATTCACCCCTCCACTTT. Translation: CASRGQYNSPLHF.

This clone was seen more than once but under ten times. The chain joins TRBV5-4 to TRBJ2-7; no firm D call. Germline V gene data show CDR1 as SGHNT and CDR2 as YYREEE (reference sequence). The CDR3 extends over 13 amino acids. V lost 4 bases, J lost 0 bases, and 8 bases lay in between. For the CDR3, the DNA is TGTGCCAGCAGCCTTATGGACTCCTACGAGCAGTACTTC. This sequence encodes CASSLMDSYEQYF.

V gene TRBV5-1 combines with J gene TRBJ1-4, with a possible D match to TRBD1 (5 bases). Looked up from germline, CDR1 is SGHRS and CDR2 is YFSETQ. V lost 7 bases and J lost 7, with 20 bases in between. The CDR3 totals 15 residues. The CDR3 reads CASGPSGSLGEKLFF. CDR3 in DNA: TGCGCCAGCGGCCCGTCAGGGTCCCTGGGTGAAAAACTGTTTTTT.